This TCR beta chain was observed in a study of molecular identifiers for immune sequencing clone quantification. This clonotype has only a few counts. Its antigen is as yet unknown. An end of the junction differs from the germline gene, which may be a read error. The bulk TCR libraries were made with methods described before and with listed TCR primers. TCRdb used MiXCR to reprocess the PCR reads, holding one entry per CDR3 protein. The data show approximately 590,000 distinct CDR3 sequences, about 25% seen once. Germline values: CDR1 DFQATT, CDR2 SNEGSKA (reference sequence). The CDR3 has 13 residues. Study results and caveats: In naive cells, under 1% of molecules belonged to clones above 20 RNA copies, against over 99% in effector cells.

This TCR was sampled from a human donor in good health. Some libraries in this study had Jurkat cell RNA spiked in. Sequencing was done on a sample of naive CD8+ T cells from blood, with Jurkat cell RNA spiked in. Subset: FACS-sorted CD8+CD4-CCR7+CD45RA+ naive T cells. The chain combines TRBV20-1 with TRBJ2-7, with 7 bases matching TRBD2. CDR3 coding DNA: TGCAGTGCTAATAGGCTAGGGGACTACGTGCAGTACTTC. This sequence encodes CSANRLGDYVQYF.